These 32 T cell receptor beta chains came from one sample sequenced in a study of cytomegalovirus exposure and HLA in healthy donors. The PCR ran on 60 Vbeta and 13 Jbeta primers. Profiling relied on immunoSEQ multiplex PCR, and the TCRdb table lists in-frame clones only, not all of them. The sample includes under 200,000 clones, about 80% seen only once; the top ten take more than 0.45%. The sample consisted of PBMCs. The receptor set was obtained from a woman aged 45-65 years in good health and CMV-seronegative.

In DNA form, the CDR3 reads TGTGCCAGTAGACCCGGACAGGGGGGCTATGGCTACACCTTC. This translates into CASRPGQGGYGYTF. The chain recombines TRBV19 with TRBJ1-2, with TRBD1 matching 10 bases. Germline CDR1 and CDR2: LNHDA and SQIVND (reference sequence). V lost 6 bases to trimming and J lost 4 bases; unmatched junction nucleotides: 5. CDR3 size: 14 residues.

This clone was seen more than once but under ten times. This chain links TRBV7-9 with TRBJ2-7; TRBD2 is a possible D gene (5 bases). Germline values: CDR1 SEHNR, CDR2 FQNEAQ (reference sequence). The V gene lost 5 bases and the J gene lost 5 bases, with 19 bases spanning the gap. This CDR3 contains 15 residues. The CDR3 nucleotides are TGTGCCAGCAGCACCGCAGACGAGGGAGAACACGAGCAGTACTTC. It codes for CASSTADEGEHEQYF.

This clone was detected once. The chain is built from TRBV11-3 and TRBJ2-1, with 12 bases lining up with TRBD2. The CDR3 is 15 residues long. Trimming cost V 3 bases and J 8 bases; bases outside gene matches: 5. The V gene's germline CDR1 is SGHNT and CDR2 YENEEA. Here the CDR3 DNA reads TGTGCCAGCAGCTTGAGACTAGCGGGGGTCGATGAGCAGTTCTTC. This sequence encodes CASSLRLAGVDEQFF.

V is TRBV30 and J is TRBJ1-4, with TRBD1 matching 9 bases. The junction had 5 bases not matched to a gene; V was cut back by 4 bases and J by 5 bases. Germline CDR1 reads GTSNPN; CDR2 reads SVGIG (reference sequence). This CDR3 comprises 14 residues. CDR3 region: CAWTSGTGNEKLFF. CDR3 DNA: TGTGCCTGGACGTCGGGGACAGGGAATGAAAAACTGTTTTTT. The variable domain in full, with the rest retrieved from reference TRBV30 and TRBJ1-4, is SQTIHQWPATLVQPVGSPLSLECTVEGTSNPNLYWYRQAAGRGLQLLFYSVGIGQISSEVPQNLSASRPQDRQFILSSKKLLLSDSGFYLCAWTSGTGNEKLFFGSGTQLSVL.

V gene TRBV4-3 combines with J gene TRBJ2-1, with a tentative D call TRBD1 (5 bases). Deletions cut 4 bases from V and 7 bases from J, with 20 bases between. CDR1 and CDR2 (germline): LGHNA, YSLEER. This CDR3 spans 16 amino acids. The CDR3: CASSPQDIGFNNEQFF. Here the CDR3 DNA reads TGCGCCAGCAGCCCCCAGGACATAGGATTTAATAATGAGCAGTTCTTC.

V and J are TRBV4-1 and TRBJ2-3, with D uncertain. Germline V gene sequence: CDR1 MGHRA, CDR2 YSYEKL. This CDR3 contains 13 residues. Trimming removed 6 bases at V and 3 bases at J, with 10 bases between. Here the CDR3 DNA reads TGCGCCAGCAGGCGAAACCGGACAGATACGCAGTATTTT. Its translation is CASRRNRTDTQYF.

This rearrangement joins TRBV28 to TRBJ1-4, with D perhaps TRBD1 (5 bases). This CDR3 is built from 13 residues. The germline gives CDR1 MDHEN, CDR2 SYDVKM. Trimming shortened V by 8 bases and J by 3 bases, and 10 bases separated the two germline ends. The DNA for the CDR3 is TGTGCCAGCTTGGGGGGTGCTAATGAAAAACTGTTTTTT. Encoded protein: CASLGGANEKLFF.

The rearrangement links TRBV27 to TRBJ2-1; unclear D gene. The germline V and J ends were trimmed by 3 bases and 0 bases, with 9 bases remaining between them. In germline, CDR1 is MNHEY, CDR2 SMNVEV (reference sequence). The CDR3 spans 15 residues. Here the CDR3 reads CASSFQPNSYNEQFF. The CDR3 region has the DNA TGTGCCAGCAGTTTTCAACCTAACTCCTACAATGAGCAGTTCTTC.

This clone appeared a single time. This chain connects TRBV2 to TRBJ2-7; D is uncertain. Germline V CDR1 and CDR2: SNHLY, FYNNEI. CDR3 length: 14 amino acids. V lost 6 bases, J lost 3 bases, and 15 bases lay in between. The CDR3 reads CASRETIFSYEQYF. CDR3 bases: TGTGCCAGCAGGGAAACCATCTTTAGCTACGAGCAGTACTTC.

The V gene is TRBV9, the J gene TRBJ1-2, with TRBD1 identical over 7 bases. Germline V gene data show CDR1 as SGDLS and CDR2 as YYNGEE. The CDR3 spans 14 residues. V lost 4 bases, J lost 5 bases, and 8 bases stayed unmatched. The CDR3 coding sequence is TGTGCCAGCAGCACGACAGGGCGCGGGTATGGCTACACCTTC. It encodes CASSTTGRGYGYTF.

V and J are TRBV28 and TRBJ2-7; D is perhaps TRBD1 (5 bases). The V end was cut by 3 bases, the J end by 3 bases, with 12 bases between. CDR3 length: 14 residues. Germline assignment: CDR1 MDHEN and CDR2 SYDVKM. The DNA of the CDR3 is TGTGCCAGCAGTTTTGTAGACAGAAACTACGAGCAGTACTTC. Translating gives CASSFVDRNYEQYF.

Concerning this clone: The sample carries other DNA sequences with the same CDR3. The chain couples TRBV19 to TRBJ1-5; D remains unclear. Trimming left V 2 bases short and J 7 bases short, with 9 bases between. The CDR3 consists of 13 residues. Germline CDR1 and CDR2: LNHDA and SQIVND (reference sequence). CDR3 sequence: CASSIRGNQPQHF. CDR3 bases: TGTGCCAGTAGTATAAGAGGGAACCAGCCCCAGCATTTT.

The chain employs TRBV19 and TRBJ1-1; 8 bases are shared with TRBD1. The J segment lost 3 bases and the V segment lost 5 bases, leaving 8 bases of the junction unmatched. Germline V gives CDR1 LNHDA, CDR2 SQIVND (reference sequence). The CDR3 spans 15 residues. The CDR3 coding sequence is TGTGCCAGTAGTGAATCTGGACAGGGATACACTGAAGCTTTCTTT. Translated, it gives CASSESGQGYTEAFF.

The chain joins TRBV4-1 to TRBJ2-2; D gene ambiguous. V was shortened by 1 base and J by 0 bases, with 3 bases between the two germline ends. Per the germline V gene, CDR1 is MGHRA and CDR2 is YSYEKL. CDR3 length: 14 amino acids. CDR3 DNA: TGCGCCAGCAGCCAAGGCGCGAACACCGGGGAGCTGTTTTTT. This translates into CASSQGANTGELFF.

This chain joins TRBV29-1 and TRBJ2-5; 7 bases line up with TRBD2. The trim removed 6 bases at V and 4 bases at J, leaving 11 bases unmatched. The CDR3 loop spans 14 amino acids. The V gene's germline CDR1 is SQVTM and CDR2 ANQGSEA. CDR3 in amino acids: CSVYTPTGGETQYF. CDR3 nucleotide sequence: TGCAGCGTCTATACACCCACGGGAGGAGAGACCCAGTACTTC.

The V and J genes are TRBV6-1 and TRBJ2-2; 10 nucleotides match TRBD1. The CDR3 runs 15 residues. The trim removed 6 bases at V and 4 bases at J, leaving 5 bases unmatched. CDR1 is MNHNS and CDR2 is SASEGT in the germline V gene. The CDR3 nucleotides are TGTGCCAGCAGGGGGGACAGGGGTTTCACCGGGGAGCTGTTTTTT. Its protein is CASRGDRGFTGELFF.

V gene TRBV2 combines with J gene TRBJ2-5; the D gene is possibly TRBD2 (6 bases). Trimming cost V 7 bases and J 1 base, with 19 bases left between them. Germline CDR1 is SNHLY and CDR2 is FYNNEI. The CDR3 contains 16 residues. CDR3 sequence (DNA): TGTGCCAGCACAGGAGGGGTCGGGCAGACCCAAGAGACCCAGTACTTC. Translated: CASTGGVGQTQETQYF.

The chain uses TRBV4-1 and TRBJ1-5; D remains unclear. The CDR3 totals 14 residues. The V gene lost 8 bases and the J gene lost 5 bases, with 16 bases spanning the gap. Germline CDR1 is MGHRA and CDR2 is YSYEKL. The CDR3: CASALADIHQPQHF. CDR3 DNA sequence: TGCGCCAGCGCCCTGGCAGACATTCATCAGCCCCAGCATTTT.

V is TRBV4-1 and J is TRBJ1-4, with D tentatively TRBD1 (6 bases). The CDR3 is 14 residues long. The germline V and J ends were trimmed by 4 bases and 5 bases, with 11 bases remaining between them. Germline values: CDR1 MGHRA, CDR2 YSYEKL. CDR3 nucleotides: TGCGCCAGCAGCCCGCAGGGGAAAAATGAAAAACTGTTTTTT. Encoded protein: CASSPQGKNEKLFF.

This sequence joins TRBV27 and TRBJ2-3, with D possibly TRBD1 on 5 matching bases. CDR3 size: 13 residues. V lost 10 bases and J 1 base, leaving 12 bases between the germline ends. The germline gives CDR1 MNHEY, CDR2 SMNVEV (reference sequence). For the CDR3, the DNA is TGTGCCACCGGCCAAGGGGGCACAGATACGCAGTATTTT. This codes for CATGQGGTDTQYF.

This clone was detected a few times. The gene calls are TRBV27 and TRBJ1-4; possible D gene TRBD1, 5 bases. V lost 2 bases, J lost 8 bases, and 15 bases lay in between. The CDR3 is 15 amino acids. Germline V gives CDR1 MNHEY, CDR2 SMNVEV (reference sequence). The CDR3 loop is CASSLGLRAGEKLFF. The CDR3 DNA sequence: TGTGCCAGCAGTTTAGGGCTCAGGGCCGGAGAAAAACTGTTTTTT.

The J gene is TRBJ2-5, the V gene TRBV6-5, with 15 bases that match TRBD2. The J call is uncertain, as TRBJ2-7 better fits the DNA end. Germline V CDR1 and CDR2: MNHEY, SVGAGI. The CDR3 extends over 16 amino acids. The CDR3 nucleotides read TGTGCCAGCAGTTACTCGGGACTAGCGGGGGGCTACGAGCAGTACTTC. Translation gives CASSYSGLAGGYEQYF.

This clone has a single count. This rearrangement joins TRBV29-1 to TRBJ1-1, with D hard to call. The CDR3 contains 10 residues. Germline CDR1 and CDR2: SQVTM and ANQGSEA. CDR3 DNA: TGCACGAGCGGCCCGGAGCAAGCTTTCTTT. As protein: CTSGPEQAFF.

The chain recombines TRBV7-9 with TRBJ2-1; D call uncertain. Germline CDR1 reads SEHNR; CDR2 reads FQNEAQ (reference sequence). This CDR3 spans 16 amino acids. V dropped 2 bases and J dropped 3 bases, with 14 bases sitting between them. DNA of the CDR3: TGTGCCAGCAGCTTAAGGTCATGGGCAGGCTACAATGAGCAGTTCTTC. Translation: CASSLRSWAGYNEQFF.

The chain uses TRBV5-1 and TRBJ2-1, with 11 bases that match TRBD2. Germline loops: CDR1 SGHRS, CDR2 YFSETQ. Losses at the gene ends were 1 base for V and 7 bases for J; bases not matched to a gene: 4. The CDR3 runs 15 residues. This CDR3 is CASSLTSGSGNEQFF. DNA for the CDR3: TGCGCCAGCAGCTTGACTAGCGGGAGTGGTAATGAGCAGTTCTTC.

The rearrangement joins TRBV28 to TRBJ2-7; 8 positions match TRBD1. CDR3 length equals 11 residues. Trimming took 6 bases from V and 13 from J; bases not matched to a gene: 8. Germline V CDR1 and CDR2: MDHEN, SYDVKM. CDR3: CASSWPGGIYF. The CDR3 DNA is TGTGCCAGCAGCTGGCCAGGGGGCATTTACTTC.

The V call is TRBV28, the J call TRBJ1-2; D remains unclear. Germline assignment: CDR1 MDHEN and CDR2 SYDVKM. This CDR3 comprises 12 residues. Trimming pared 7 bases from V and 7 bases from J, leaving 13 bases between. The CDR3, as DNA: TGTGCCAGCAAGAGGGCGGAGGGTGGCTACACCTTC. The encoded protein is CASKRAEGGYTF.

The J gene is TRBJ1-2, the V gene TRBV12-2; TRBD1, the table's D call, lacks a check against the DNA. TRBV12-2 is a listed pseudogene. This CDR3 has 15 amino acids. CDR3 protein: CASRLIGGADYGYTF. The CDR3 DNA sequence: TGTGCAAGTCGCTTAATAGGGGGCGCGGACTATGGCTACACCTTC.

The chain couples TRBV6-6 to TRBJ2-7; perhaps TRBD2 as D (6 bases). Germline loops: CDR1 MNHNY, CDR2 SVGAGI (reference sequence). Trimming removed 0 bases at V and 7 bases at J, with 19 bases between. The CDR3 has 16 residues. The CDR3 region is CASSYSRTGASEEQYF. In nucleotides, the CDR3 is TGTGCCAGCAGTTACTCGAGGACCGGGGCTAGCGAGGAGCAGTACTTC.

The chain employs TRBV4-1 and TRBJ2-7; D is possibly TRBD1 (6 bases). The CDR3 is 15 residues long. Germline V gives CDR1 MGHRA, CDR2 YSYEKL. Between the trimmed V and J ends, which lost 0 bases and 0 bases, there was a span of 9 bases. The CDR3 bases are TGCGCCAGCAGCCAAGACAGGGGCCTCTCCTACGAGCAGTACTTC. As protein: CASSQDRGLSYEQYF.

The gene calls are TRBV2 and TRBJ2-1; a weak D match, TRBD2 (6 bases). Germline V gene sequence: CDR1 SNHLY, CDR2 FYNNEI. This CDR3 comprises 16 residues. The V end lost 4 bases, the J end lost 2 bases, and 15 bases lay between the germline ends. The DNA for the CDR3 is TGTGCCAGCAGTGGTCTGGAGGGGCCCACCTACAATGAGCAGTTCTTC. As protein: CASSGLEGPTYNEQFF. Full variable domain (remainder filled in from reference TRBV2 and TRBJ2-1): EPEVTQTPSHQVTQMGQEVILRCVPISNHLYFYWYRQILGQKVEFLVSFYNNEISEKSEIFDDQFSVERPDGSNFTLKIRSTKLEDSAMYFCASSGLEGPTYNEQFFGPGTRLTVL.

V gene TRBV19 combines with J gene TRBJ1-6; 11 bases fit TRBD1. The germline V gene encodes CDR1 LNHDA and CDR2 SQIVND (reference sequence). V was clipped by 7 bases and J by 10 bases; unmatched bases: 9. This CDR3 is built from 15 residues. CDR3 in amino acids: CASKTGTGGLSPLHF. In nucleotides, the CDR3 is TGTGCCAGTAAGACTGGGACAGGGGGTTTATCACCCCTCCACTTT.